Detailed here is one T cell receptor beta chain. Germline V gene lookup returns CDR1 WSHSY and CDR2 SAAADI. There are 12 residues in the CDR3. V was shortened by 6 bases and J by 7 bases, with 10 bases between the two germline ends. This entry comes from a study of T cell responses to AZD1222 COVID-19 vaccine. Some clones are missing from TCRdb's copy, which holds only in-frame ones; the method was immunoSEQ multiplex PCR. The data show 180,000 or so clones, more than 85% seen once. The chain recombines TRBV10-2 with TRBJ2-1; D uncertain. Sequencing used peripheral blood, obtained 28 days after the second AZD1222 dose. The source of this sequence is an adult who received the AZD1222 COVID-19 vaccine. Here the CDR3 DNA reads TGCGCCAGCAGATTGCTGGGGAATGAGCAGTTCTTC. This translates into CASRLLGNEQFF.